This record covers a single TCR beta chain. Its antigen remains unidentified. No cell sorting was done before RNA was extracted from the tissue. The normal lung tissue was taken more than 3 cm from the tumor edge. This record belongs to a study of tumor and adjacent non-tumor tissue in lung cancer. Study-wide findings and caveats: Tumor tissue had significantly higher TCR diversity than normal lung. Top 100 clones took a larger repertoire share in normal lung.

A modified ARM-PCR protocol with three rounds of nested PCR amplified TCRbeta. TCRdb redid the calling of the multiplex PCR reads with MiXCR, one entry per CDR3 protein. The sample has 47,000 or so distinct CDR3 sequences, around 64% seen once. The clonotype comes from a woman aged 70-85 years with non-small cell lung cancer. Sequencing was carried out using distant non-tumor lung tissue.

CDR3 in DNA: TGTGCCAGCAGTGAGATAGCTAGCGGGAGCAATGAGCAGTTCTTC. Translating it yields CASSEIASGSNEQFF. This sequence joins TRBV2 and TRBJ2-1; the match to TRBD2 covers 10 bases. The length of the CDR3 is 15 residues. Germline trimming cut 3 bases from V and 6 bases from J; bases unmatched to any gene: 5. CDR1 is SNHLY, CDR2 FYNNEI, per germline.